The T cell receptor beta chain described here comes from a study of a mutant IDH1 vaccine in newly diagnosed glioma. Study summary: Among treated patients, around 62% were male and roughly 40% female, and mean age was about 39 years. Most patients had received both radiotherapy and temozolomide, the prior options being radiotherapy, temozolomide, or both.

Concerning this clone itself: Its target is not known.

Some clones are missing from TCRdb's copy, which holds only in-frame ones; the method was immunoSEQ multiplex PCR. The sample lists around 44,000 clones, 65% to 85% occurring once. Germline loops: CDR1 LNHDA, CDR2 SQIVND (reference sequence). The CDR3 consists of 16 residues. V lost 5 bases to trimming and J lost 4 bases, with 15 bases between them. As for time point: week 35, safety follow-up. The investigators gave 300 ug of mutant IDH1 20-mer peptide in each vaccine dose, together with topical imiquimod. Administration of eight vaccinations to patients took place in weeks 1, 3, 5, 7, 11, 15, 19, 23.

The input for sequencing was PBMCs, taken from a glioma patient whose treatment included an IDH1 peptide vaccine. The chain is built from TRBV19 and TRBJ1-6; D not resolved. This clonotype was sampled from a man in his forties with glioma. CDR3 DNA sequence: TGTGCCAGTAGTGACATTTCACTGGGGTATAATTCACCCCTCCACTTT. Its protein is CASSDISLGYNSPLHF. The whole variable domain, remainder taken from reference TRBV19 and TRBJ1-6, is DGGITQSPKYLFRKEGQNVTLSCEQNLNHDAMYWYRQDPGQGLRLIYYSQIVNDFQKGDIAEGYSVSREKKESFPLTVTSAQKNPTAFYLCASSDISLGYNSPLHFGNGTRLTVT.